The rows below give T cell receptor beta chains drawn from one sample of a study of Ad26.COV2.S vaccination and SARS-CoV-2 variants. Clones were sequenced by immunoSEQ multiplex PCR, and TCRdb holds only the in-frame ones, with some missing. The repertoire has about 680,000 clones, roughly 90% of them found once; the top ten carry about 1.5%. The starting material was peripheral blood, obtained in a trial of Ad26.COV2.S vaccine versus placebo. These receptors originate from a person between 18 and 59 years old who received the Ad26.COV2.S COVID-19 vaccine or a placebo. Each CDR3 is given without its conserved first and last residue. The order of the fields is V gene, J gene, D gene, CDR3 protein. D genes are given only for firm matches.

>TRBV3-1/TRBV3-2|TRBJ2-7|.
ASSQGAGTTFYEQY
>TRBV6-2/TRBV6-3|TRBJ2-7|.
ASSRPTGFREQY
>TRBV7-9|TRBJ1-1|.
ASSFWGAGNTEAF
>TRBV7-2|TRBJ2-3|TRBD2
ASSLAGMVAGGVTDTQY
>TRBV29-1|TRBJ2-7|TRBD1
SVVVSGTGPYEQY
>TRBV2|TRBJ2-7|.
ASKVGPSSYEQY
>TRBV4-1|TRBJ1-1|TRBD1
ASSQSDRGTEAF
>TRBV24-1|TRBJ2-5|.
ATSGGTETQY
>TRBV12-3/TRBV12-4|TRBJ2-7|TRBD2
ASRTSGSYEQY
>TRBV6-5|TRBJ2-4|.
ASNLRGNNIQY
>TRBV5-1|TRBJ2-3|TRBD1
ASSLARGRLADTQY
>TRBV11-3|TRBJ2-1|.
ASSLDQGGSSSYNEQF
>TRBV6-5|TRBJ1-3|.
ASSYLPQQRNTIY
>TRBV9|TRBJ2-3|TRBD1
ASSGQGALITDTQY
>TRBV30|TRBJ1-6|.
AWRRRGFVNSPLH
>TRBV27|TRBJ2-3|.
ASSHSTGSQDTQY
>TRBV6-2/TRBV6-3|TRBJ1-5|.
ASSGSPSSSANQPQH
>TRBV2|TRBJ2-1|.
ASSKGENNEQF
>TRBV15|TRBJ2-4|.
ATSRDLGQSKNIQY
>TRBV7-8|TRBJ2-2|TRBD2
ASSHGREGRTGELF
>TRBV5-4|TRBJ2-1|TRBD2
ASSSGLADNEQF
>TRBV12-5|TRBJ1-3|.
ASGLSGNTIY
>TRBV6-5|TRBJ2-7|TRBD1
ASSLQTGVAEQY
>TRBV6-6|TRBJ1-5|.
ASSYSEQPQH
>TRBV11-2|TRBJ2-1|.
ASSFDGYEQF
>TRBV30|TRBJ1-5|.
AWRDHENQPQH
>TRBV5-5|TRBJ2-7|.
ASSLELPMGSYEQY
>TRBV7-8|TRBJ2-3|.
ASSGRRTDTQY
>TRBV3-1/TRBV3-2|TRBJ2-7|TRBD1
ASSQDLGTGYEQY
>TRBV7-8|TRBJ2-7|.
ASSLQADGEQY
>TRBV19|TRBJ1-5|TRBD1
ASSIGRQGGQPQH
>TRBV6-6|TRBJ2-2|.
ASSYYGELF
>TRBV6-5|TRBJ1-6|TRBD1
ASSRTGENSPLH
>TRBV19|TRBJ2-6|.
ASTLQESGANVLT
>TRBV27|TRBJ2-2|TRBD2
ASSLRGGRGTGELF
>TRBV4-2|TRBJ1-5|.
ASSLGQSNQPQH
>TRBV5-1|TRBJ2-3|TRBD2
ASSFTSGTITDTQY
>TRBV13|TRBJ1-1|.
ASSLGQVNTEAF
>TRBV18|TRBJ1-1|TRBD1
ASSPGQIQGMNTEAF
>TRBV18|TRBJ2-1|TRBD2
ASSPPGGSNEQF
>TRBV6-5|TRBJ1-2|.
ALYRANYGYT
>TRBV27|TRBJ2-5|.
ASRQTGQETQY
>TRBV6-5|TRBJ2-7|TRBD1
ASRGTVLGYYEQY
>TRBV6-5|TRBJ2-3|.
ASSTGLSNTQY
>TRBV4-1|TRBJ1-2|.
ASSQEDFSRGYT
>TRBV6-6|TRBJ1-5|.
ASSYTRGEPQH
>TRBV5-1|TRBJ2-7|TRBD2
ASSLPLAGGRREQY
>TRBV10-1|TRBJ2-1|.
ASSDGGRENEQF
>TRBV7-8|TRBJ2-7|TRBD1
ASSTRQGPYEQY
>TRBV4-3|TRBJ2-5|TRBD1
ASSPGTGGRETQY
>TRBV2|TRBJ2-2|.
ASTLGLGTNTGELF
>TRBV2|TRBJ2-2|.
ASHAGAHGELF
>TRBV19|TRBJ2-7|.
ASSPPSSYEQY